This T cell receptor beta chain was captured in a study of Graves' ophthalmopathy and Graves' hyperthyroidism. This clonotype appeared many times. Antigen: not known. A junction boundary mismatches the germline segment, possibly from a read error. General study findings and limits: Blood samples also showed most expanded thyroid clonotypes exceeding 0.001 frequency.

The authors enrolled newly diagnosed hyperthyroidism patients aged 18 to 65 with under 2 months' duration. Orbital computed tomography, together with clinical symptoms, serum thyroxine, TRAb and thyroid ultrasound, was used for diagnosis. Germline values: CDR1 SNHLY, CDR2 FYNNEI. The CDR3 length is 11 residues. Beta-chain TCR CDR3 regions were amplified from RNA transcripts. HTBI-primed first-round RT-PCR preceded second-round multiplex PCR. TCRdb re-derived calls from the multiplex PCR reads in MiXCR, one entry per CDR3 protein. The sample records approximately 540,000 distinct CDR3 sequences, less than 40% being singletons.

The source is an adult man with Graves' hyperthyroidism. The sequenced sample consisted of peripheral blood or thyroid tissue (not recorded which). The V and J genes are TRBV2 and TRBJ1-5; D may be TRBD1 (5 bases). The CDR3 protein is CASSRDGFWDF. CDR3 DNA sequence: TGTGCCAGCAGTAGGGACGGTTTTTGGGATTTT.